This T cell receptor beta chain was profiled in a study of blood T cell repertoires in COVID-19. This clone was observed once. Additional DNA sequences in this sample encode the identical CDR3. Profiling relied on immunoSEQ multiplex PCR, and the TCRdb table lists in-frame clones only, not all of them. Of roughly 210,000 clones listed, 87% are singletons. Trimming took 3 bases from V and 3 from J; bases not matched to a gene: 4. The CDR3 totals 15 residues. Germline CDR1 and CDR2: MNHEY and SMNVEV (reference sequence). This sequence was found in a man aged 30 to 45 in a cohort exposed to, infected with or recovered from COVID-19 (not recorded which). What was sequenced was PBMCs or T cells enriched from blood (not recorded which). This rearrangement joins TRBV27 to TRBJ2-3; 9 bases match TRBD2. In DNA form, the CDR3 reads TGTGCCAGCAGTTTCCTGGCGGGAGGGACAGATACGCAGTATTTT. Its translation is CASSFLAGGTDTQYF.